This TCR beta chain emerged from a study of identical twins. MiXCR, applied by TCRdb to the 5' RACE reads, yields one record per CDR3 protein. This sample yields roughly 1.6 million distinct CDR3 sequences, of which under 35% are seen a single time; about 0.25% belongs to the top ten. On this clonotype itself: Germline and junction disagree at one end, which may indicate a read error.

The CDR3 consists of 13 residues. Per germline, CDR1 SGHAT and CDR2 FQNNGV. Sequencing was performed on cord blood. This TCR derives from a newborn girl in good health. This chain connects TRBV11-2 to TRBJ2-4, with D possibly being TRBD1 (5 bases). The J call may be mistaken, given a closer DNA end match to TRBJ2-7. Here the CDR3 DNA reads TGTGCCCGCAGCGCGGCAGGGATCAACGAGCAGTACTTC. Encoded protein: CARSAAGINEQYF.